One T cell receptor beta chain is described in this entry. Measured with immunoSEQ multiplex PCR; TCRdb has only the in-frame clones, and not every one. The data hold tens of thousands of clones, with more than 75% observed a single time. The sample comes from a study of control samples from healthy donors and cancer patients. The germline CDR1 and CDR2 sequences are SGDLS and YYNGEE. Trimming removed 0 bases at V and 0 bases at J, with 6 bases between. CDR3 length equals 15 residues. The sequence was obtained from a man aged 50-59 years in good health. The sequenced material came from blood. The chain employs TRBV9 and TRBJ2-2, with D unresolved. In DNA form, the CDR3 reads TGTGCCAGCAGCGTAGTGGAGTCGAACACCGGGGAGCTGTTTTTT. It yields the protein CASSVVESNTGELFF. Full variable domain (missing parts from reference TRBV9 and TRBJ2-2): DSGVTQTPKHLITATGQRVTLRCSPRSGDLSVYWYQQSLDQGLQFLIQYYNGEERAKGNILERFSAQQFPDLHSELNLSSLELGDSALYFCASSVVESNTGELFFGEGSRLTVL.